This paragraph covers one T cell receptor beta chain sequence. This entry belongs to a study of cytomegalovirus exposure and HLA in healthy donors. The PCR contained 60 Vbeta and 13 Jbeta primers. Using immunoSEQ multiplex PCR, the repertoire was profiled, and TCRdb retains in-frame clones only, with some absent. This table holds fewer than 150,000 clones, around 70% found once. V lost 0 bases to trimming and J lost 9 bases; unmatched junction nucleotides: 9. The CDR3 totals 17 residues. Per the germline V gene, CDR1 is SGHAT and CDR2 is FQDESV (reference sequence). The receptor comes from a woman between 40 and 50 years old in good health and CMV-seropositive. The sequenced sample was PBMCs. J is TRBJ2-1 and V is TRBV11-1, with 12 nucleotides matching TRBD2. CDR3 region: CASSLAVLAGGSIEQFF. CDR3 sequence (DNA): TGTGCCAGCAGCTTAGCTGTACTAGCGGGGGGCTCTATTGAGCAGTTCTTC.